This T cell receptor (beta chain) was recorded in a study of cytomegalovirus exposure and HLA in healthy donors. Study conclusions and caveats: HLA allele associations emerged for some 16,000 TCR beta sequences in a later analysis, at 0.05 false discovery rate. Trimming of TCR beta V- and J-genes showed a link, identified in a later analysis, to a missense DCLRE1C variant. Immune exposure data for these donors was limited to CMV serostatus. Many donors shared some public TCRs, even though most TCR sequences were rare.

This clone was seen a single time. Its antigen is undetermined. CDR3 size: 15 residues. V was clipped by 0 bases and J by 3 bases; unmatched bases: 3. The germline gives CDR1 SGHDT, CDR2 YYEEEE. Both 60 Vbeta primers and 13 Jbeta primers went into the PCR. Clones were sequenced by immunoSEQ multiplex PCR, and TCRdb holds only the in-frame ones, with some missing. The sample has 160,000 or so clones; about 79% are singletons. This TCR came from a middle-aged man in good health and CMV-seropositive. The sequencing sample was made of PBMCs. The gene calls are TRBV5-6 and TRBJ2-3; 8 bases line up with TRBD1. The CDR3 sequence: CASSLDRGATDTQYF. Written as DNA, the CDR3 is TGTGCCAGCAGCTTGGACAGGGGGGCGACAGATACGCAGTATTTT. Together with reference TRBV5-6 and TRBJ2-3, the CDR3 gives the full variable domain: DAGVTQSPTHLIKTRGQQVTLRCSPKSGHDTVSWYQQALGQGPQFIFQYYEEEERQRGNFPDRFSGHQFPNYSSELNVNALLLGDSALYLCASSLDRGATDTQYFGPGTRLTVL.